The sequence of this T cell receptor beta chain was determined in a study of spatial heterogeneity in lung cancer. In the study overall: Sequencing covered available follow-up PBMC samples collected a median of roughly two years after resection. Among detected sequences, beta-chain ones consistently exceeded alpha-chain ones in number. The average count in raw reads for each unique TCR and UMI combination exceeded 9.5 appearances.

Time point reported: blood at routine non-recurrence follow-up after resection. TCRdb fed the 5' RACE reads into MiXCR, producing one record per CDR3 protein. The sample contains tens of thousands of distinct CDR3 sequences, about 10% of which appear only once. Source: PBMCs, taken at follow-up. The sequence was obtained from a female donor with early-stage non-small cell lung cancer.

CDR3 bases: TGTGCCAGCACCATAAGGGGGGACAGGGGCACAGATACGCAGTATTTT. It encodes CASTIRGDRGTDTQYF. The rearrangement joins TRBV9 to TRBJ2-3, with TRBD1 matching over 9 bases. Germline loops: CDR1 SGDLS, CDR2 YYNGEE. Trimming cost V 6 bases and J 1 base; bases outside gene matches: 9. The CDR3 consists of 16 residues.